Below are 9 T cell receptor beta chains sequenced from a single sample in a study of PD-1 and CTLA-4 blockade in melanoma. Clones were read by immunoSEQ multiplex PCR, and TCRdb kept only the in-frame ones, dropping some. The repertoire includes about 16,000 clones, 73% of them detected once, and about a sixth sits in the top ten. Specimen: CD8+ T cells from peripheral blood, collected before anti-PD-1 treatment. These receptors all come from a human donor with melanoma.

The V call is TRBV6-1, the J call TRBJ2-1, with TRBD2 matching over 12 bases. Losses at the gene ends were 2 bases for V and 1 base for J; bases not matched to a gene: 3. This CDR3 region has 17 residues. Germline V gene data show CDR1 as MNHNS and CDR2 as SASEGT. The CDR3 DNA follows: TGTGCCAGCAGTGAACTACTAGCGGGAGGATCCTACAATGAGCAGTTCTTC. It codes for CASSELLAGGSYNEQFF.

A single count supports this clone. The chain joins TRBV7-9 to TRBJ2-1; D perhaps matches TRBD1 (5 bases). This CDR3 contains 15 residues. CDR1 and CDR2 (germline): SEHNR, FQNEAQ (reference sequence). V lost 7 bases to trimming and J lost 5 bases, with 18 bases between them. CDR3 amino acids: CASILRGRQNNEQFF. The CDR3 DNA is TGTGCCAGCATCCTAAGGGGCAGGCAGAACAATGAGCAGTTCTTC.

V is TRBV27 and J is TRBJ2-1; 10 bases align to TRBD1. Germline trimming cut 5 bases from V and 5 bases from J; bases unmatched to any gene: 6. The CDR3 runs to 15 residues. Germline values: CDR1 MNHEY, CDR2 SMNVEV (reference sequence). CDR3 DNA sequence: TGTGCCAGCAGTGAACGGACAGGGGGGGACAATGAGCAGTTCTTC. This sequence encodes CASSERTGGDNEQFF.

The gene calls are TRBV27 and TRBJ2-3, with a weak D call TRBD2 (6 bases). Per the germline V gene, CDR1 is MNHEY and CDR2 is SMNVEV (reference sequence). Trimming removed 2 bases at V and 6 bases at J, with 9 bases between. This CDR3 has 13 residues. CDR3 nucleotide sequence: TGTGCCAGCAGTTTAGGGGAGGTGGATACGCAGTATTTT. Its protein is CASSLGEVDTQYF.

The V gene is TRBV2, the J gene TRBJ1-3; the D is unclear. The germline V gene has CDR1 SNHLY and CDR2 FYNNEI. Trimming pared 1 base from V and 4 bases from J, leaving 11 bases between. The CDR3 is made up of 15 amino acids. CDR3 nucleotide sequence: TGTGCCAGCAGTGAAGATGGGTTATTGGGAAACACCATATATTTT. It yields the protein CASSEDGLLGNTIYF.

V usage is TRBV27 and J usage is TRBJ2-1, with 8 bases identical to TRBD2. This CDR3 contains 15 residues. CDR1 and CDR2 from the germline V gene are MNHEY and SMNVEV (reference sequence). Germline trimming cut 2 bases from V and 5 bases from J; bases unmatched to any gene: 5. The CDR3 sequence is CASSLGGGLNNEQFF. The CDR3 coding sequence is TGTGCCAGCAGTTTAGGCGGGGGGCTTAACAATGAGCAGTTCTTC.

The genes are TRBV3-1 (or the pseudogene TRBV3-2) and TRBJ2-7; 9 bases align to TRBD1. The CDR3 extends over 18 amino acids. Germline trimming cut 4 bases from V and 0 bases from J; bases unmatched to any gene: 13. Germline V lookup: CDR1 LGHDT, CDR2 YNNKEL (reference sequence). Here the CDR3 DNA reads TGTGCCAGCAGCCTAGCACTCCCCGGGACAGGGACCTCCTACGAGCAGTACTTC. This codes for CASSLALPGTGTSYEQYF.

The V call is TRBV7-9, the J call TRBJ1-1; 8 nucleotides line up with TRBD1. CDR1 is SEHNR, CDR2 FQNEAQ, per germline (reference sequence). There are 14 residues in the CDR3. V lost 5 bases, J lost 0 bases, and 2 bases stayed unmatched. The CDR3 here is CASSRDRLNTEAFF. Written as DNA, the CDR3 is TGTGCCAGCAGCCGGGACAGGCTGAACACTGAAGCTTTCTTT.

This chain joins TRBV5-6 and TRBJ2-7; a possible D gene is TRBD1 (5 bases). The length of the CDR3 is 15 residues. Trimming left V 0 bases short and J 0 bases short, with 10 bases between. Looked up from germline, CDR1 is SGHDT and CDR2 is YYEEEE. CDR3 residues: CASSLGQLASYEQYF. DNA of the CDR3: TGTGCCAGCAGCTTGGGACAGTTAGCCTCCTACGAGCAGTACTTC.